These T cell receptor beta chains were read from a single sample in a study of blood T cell repertoires in COVID-19. This table comes from immunoSEQ multiplex PCR, and its TCRdb copy is limited to in-frame clones, with some not included. The sample has over 70,000 clones, about 80% seen once. Specimen: peripheral blood. These TCRs come from a human donor in a cohort sampled during active COVID-19. The CDR3 runs from the conserved cysteine through the conserved F or W. The order of the fields is D gene, V gene, clone size, J gene, CDR3 length, CDR3 protein, CDR3 DNA. D genes are given only for firm matches. Clone size, where shown, is once, few, many, or a class for clones that have expanded.

d_gene: -; v_gene: TRBV19; abundance: -; j_gene: TRBJ1-4; len: 14; CDR3aa: CASRGQPRGEKLFF; CDR3nt: TGTGCCAGTAGAGGGCAACCGCGGGGTGAAAAACTGTTTTTT
d_gene: -; v_gene: TRBV28; abundance: -; j_gene: TRBJ2-3; len: 15; CDR3aa: CASSPGTPRADTQYF; CDR3nt: TGTGCCAGCAGCCCCGGGACACCCAGGGCAGATACGCAGTATTTT
d_gene: TRBD1; v_gene: TRBV7-2; abundance: few; j_gene: TRBJ1-5; len: 18; CDR3aa: CASSLLLVTGANNQPQHF; CDR3nt: TGTGCCAGCAGCTTATTGCTTGTAACAGGGGCCAACAATCAGCCCCAGCATTTT
d_gene: TRBD2; v_gene: TRBV6-5; abundance: -; j_gene: TRBJ2-5; len: 14; CDR3aa: CASRIAGRGETQYF; CDR3nt: TGTGCCAGCAGAATAGCGGGACGTGGTGAGACCCAGTACTTC
d_gene: TRBD1; v_gene: TRBV28; abundance: -; j_gene: TRBJ2-7; len: 15; CDR3aa: CASSQGTVASYEQYF; CDR3nt: TGTGCCAGCAGCCAAGGGACAGTCGCCTCCTACGAGCAGTACTTC
d_gene: -; v_gene: TRBV6-6; abundance: -; j_gene: TRBJ2-7; len: 14; CDR3aa: CASRRQLATRWQYF; CDR3nt: TGTGCCAGCAGGAGACAGTTGGCTACGAGGTGGCAGTACTTC
d_gene: TRBD1; v_gene: TRBV3-1/TRBV3-2; abundance: -; j_gene: TRBJ2-7; len: 14; CDR3aa: CASSQSGQIYEQYF; CDR3nt: TGTGCCAGCAGCCAATCGGGACAGATCTACGAGCAGTACTTC
d_gene: TRBD1; v_gene: TRBV25-1; abundance: -; j_gene: TRBJ2-1; len: 15; CDR3aa: CASSEPGTAVNEQFF; CDR3nt: TGTGCCAGCAGTGAACCCGGGACAGCAGTCAATGAGCAGTTCTTC
d_gene: TRBD1; v_gene: TRBV30; abundance: -; j_gene: TRBJ2-5; len: 12; CDR3aa: CALTGDAETQYF; CDR3nt: TGTGCCTTGACAGGGGATGCGGAGACCCAGTACTTC
d_gene: -; v_gene: TRBV24-1; abundance: many; j_gene: TRBJ1-2; len: 12; CDR3aa: CATSVSGIGYTF; CDR3nt: TGTGCCACCAGTGTTTCAGGGATCGGCTACACCTTC
d_gene: TRBD1; v_gene: TRBV11-2; abundance: -; j_gene: TRBJ1-5; len: 15; CDR3aa: CASSSRTGDGQPQHF; CDR3nt: TGTGCCAGCAGCTCCAGAACAGGGGATGGTCAGCCCCAGCATTTT
d_gene: -; v_gene: TRBV21-1; abundance: -; j_gene: TRBJ1-1; len: 14; CDR3aa: CASSNDRMNTEAFF; CDR3nt: TGTGCCAGCAGCAACGACAGGATGAACACTGAAGCTTTCTTT
d_gene: -; v_gene: TRBV30; abundance: -; j_gene: TRBJ1-5; len: 13; CDR3aa: CAWSYREGQPQHF; CDR3nt: TGTGCCTGGAGTTACAGGGAAGGTCAGCCCCAGCATTTT
d_gene: TRBD1; v_gene: TRBV28; abundance: -; j_gene: TRBJ2-7; len: 14; CDR3aa: CASSFGAGGGEQYF; CDR3nt: TGTGCCAGCAGTTTTGGGGCAGGGGGCGGCGAGCAGTACTTC
d_gene: TRBD2; v_gene: TRBV4-3; abundance: -; j_gene: TRBJ2-4; len: 18; CDR3aa: CASSLSLAGATSKNIQYF; CDR3nt: TGCGCCAGCAGCCTATCCTTAGCGGGAGCTACATCCAAAAACATTCAGTACTTC
d_gene: -; v_gene: TRBV28; abundance: -; j_gene: TRBJ1-4; len: 14; CDR3aa: CASSYEGRNEKLFF; CDR3nt: TGTGCCAGCAGCTATGAGGGAAGGAATGAAAAACTGTTTTTT
d_gene: -; v_gene: TRBV12-3/TRBV12-4; abundance: few; j_gene: TRBJ1-5; len: 13; CDR3aa: CASSLAGGQPQHF; CDR3nt: TGTGCCAGCAGTTTAGCTGGGGGGCAGCCCCAGCATTTT
d_gene: -; v_gene: TRBV15; abundance: -; j_gene: TRBJ1-2; len: 14; CDR3aa: CATSRSGQWDGYTF; CDR3nt: TGTGCCACCAGCAGGTCCGGACAGTGGGATGGCTACACCTTC
d_gene: -; v_gene: TRBV28; abundance: once; j_gene: TRBJ2-7; len: 12; CDR3aa: CASSLIAYEQYF; CDR3nt: TGTGCCAGCAGTCTTATCGCCTACGAGCAGTACTTC
d_gene: TRBD1; v_gene: TRBV10-2; abundance: -; j_gene: TRBJ2-1; len: 12; CDR3aa: CASDRGYNEQFF; CDR3nt: TGTGCCAGCGACAGGGGCTACAATGAGCAGTTCTTC
d_gene: TRBD2; v_gene: TRBV2; abundance: -; j_gene: TRBJ2-3; len: 15; CDR3aa: CASRASGGNTDTQYF; CDR3nt: TGTGCCAGCAGGGCTAGCGGGGGAAACACAGATACGCAGTATTTT
d_gene: TRBD1; v_gene: TRBV15; abundance: -; j_gene: TRBJ2-1; len: 15; CDR3aa: CATSPTGGAYNEQFF; CDR3nt: TGTGCCACCAGCCCAACAGGGGGCGCCTACAATGAGCAGTTCTTC
d_gene: TRBD2; v_gene: TRBV27; abundance: -; j_gene: TRBJ2-5; len: 14; CDR3aa: CASSKLAGGETQYF; CDR3nt: TGTGCCAGCAGCAAACTAGCGGGCGGGGAGACCCAGTACTTC